The clone carrying this T cell receptor beta chain was counted between two and nine times. Its specificity is unknown. The sample originates from a study of T cells in Graves' hyperthyroidism and ophthalmopathy. No ophthalmopathy progression within 18 months constituted stable Graves' hyperthyroidism. Fresh 10 ml peripheral blood yielded PBMCs. Amplified TCR beta CDR3 regions came from RNA transcripts. First-round RT-PCR targeting the TCR CDR3 was performed with the HTBI primer set. TCRdb called the multiplex PCR reads again in MiXCR, with one record for every CDR3 protein. The sample records about 840,000 distinct CDR3 sequences, over 35% being singletons. Study results and caveats: Stable hyperthyroidism and ophthalmopathy were separated using 13 V-J signatures.

The sequence came from a man younger than 30 with Graves' hyperthyroidism. The sample consisted of blood.

The CDR3 sequence is CASSGEAPEAFF. The CDR3 coding sequence is TGTGCCAGTAGTGGGGAGGCCCCTGAAGCTTTCTTT. The V call is TRBV19, the J call TRBJ1-1; no clear D gene. The V and J ends lost 5 bases and 6 bases respectively, with 10 bases between them. Germline CDR1 reads LNHDA; CDR2 reads SQIVND (reference sequence). This CDR3 region has 12 residues.